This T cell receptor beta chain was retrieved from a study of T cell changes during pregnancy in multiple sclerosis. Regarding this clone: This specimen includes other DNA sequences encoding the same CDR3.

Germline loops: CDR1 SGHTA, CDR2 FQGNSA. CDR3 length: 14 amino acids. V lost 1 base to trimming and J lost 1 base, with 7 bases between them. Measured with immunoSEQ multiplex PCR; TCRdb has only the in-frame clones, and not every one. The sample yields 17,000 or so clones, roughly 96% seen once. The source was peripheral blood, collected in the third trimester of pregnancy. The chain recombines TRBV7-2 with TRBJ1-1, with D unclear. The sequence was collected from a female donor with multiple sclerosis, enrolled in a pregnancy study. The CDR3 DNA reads TGTGCCAGCAGCTTAGGGCATACGAACACTGAAGCTTTCTTT. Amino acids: CASSLGHTNTEAFF.